The present T cell receptor beta chain was sequenced within a study of vaccination effects on CD4 cells after COVID-19. Study-level background: Before any sequencing was done, the ViraFEST assay used viral peptide pools to expand antigen-specific CD4+ T cells.

General study results and limits: Researchers reported few convalescent patients and no early post-infection timepoints in the study. Convalescents' post-vaccination spike-reactive clones were chiefly new, vaccine-induced ones.

Culture lasted about nine days before CD4+ T cell isolation. It was between March and December 2020 that the person had a SARS-CoV-2 infection confirmed by PCR. Vaccination of participants consisted of two doses of either the BNT162b2 or mRNA-1273 vaccine. The CDR3 is 15 residues long. With V trimmed by 3 bases and J by 4 bases, 4 bases remained unmatched. Germline V lookup: CDR1 KGHSH, CDR2 LQKENI. In this sample, this clone turned up a few times. The target antigen is unknown. Generated by immunoSEQ multiplex PCR, the TCRdb table keeps only in-frame clones and is missing some. This sample has about 50,000 clones, with about 76% found just once.

This chain links TRBV18 with TRBJ2-2; TRBD2 matches 8 bases. The receptor comes from a human donor who had a prior SARS-CoV-2 infection. The input for sequencing was CD4+ T cells from PBMCs cultured without peptide, taken after COVID-19 vaccination. The CDR3 sequence: CASSPLAGLTGELFF. In DNA form, the CDR3 reads TGTGCCAGCTCACCCCTAGCGGGCCTCACCGGGGAGCTGTTTTTT.